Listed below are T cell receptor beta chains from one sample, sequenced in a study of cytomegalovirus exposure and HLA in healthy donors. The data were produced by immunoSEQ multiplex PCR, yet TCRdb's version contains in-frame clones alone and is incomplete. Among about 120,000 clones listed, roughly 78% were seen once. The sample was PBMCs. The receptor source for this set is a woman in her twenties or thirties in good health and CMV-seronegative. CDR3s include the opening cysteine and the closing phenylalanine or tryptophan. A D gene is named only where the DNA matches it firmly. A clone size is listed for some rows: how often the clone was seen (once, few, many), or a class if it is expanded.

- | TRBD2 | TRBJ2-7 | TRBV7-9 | CASSLLLAGRYEQYF | TGTGCAAGCAGCTTACTGCTAGCGGGAAGGTACGAGCAGTACTTC
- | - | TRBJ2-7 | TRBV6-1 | CASSVWGRVNEQYF | TGTGCCAGCAGTGTTTGGGGGCGGGTCAACGAGCAGTACTTC
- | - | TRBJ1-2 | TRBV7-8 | CASSLGHSNYGYTF | TGTGCCAGCAGCTTAGGCCACAGCAACTATGGCTACACCTTC
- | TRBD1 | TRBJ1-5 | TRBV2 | CASSRGQGQNQPQHF | TGTGCCAGCAGCAGGGGACAGGGCCAGAATCAGCCCCAGCATTTT
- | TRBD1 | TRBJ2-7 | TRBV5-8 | CASSWPGQGAYEQYF | TGTGCCAGCAGCTGGCCGGGACAGGGGGCCTACGAGCAGTACTTC
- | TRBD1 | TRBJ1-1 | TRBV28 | CASRTSGTENTEAFF | TGTGCCAGCAGAACGTCCGGGACAGAGAACACTGAAGCTTTCTTT
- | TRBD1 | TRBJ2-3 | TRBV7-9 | CASSLRRQGADTQYF | TGTGCCAGCAGCTTACGTCGACAGGGCGCAGATACGCAGTATTTT
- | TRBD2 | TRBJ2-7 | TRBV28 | CASTLKTSRDEQYF | TGTGCCAGCACTCTAAAGACTAGCCGGGACGAGCAGTACTTC
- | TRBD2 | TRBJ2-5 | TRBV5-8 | CASSFHRGDGPETQYF | TGTGCCAGCAGCTTTCATCGGGGGGATGGGCCAGAGACCCAGTACTTC
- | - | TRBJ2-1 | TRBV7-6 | CASSFGQTRDEQFF | TGTGCCAGCAGCTTCGGACAAACCAGGGATGAGCAGTTCTTC
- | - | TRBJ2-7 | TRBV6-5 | CASSYSMGSHSYEQYF | TGTGCCAGCAGTTACTCGATGGGCAGCCACTCCTACGAGCAGTACTTC
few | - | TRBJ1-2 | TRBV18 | CASSQGGSYGYTF | TGTGCCAGCTCACAAGGAGGTTCCTATGGCTACACCTTC
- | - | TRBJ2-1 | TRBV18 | CASSPLGGLNNEQFF | TGTGCCAGCTCACCACTTGGGGGACTTAACAATGAGCAGTTCTTC
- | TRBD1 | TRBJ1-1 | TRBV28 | CASSGEGQGHPASTEAFF | TGTGCCAGCAGTGGTGAGGGACAGGGCCATCCTGCCAGCACTGAAGCTTTCTTT
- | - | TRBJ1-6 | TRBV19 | CASTVGGTVDNSPLHF | TGTGCCAGTACCGTGGGCGGGACTGTTGATAATTCACCCCTCCACTTT
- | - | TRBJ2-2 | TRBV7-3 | CASGRSGTGELFF | TGTGCCAGCGGCCGGTCGGGCACCGGGGAGCTGTTTTTT
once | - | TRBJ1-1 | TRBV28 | CASSLQGNTEAFF | TGTGCCAGCAGTTTACAGGGGAACACTGAAGCTTTCTTT
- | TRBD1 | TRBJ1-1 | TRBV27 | CASSPRQGASEAFF | TGTGCCAGCAGTCCGCGACAGGGGGCCTCTGAAGCTTTCTTT
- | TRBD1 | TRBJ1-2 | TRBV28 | CASRTGVTGGYTF | TGTGCCAGCAGGACAGGGGTGACGGGCGGCTACACCTTC
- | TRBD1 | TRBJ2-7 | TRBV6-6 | CASSTPDRAYEQYF | TGTGCCAGCAGTACCCCTGACAGGGCCTACGAGCAGTACTTC
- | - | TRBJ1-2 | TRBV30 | CAWSPEGDGGYTF | TGTGCCTGGAGTCCTGAGGGGGACGGTGGCTACACCTTC
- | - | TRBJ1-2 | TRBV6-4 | CASRQGFNYGYTF | TGTGCCAGCAGGCAGGGATTTAACTATGGCTACACCTTC
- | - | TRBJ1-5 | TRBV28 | CASSSQVNQPQHF | TGTGCCAGCAGTTCTCAGGTAAATCAGCCCCAGCATTTT
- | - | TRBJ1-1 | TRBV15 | CATSRVGGNTEAFF | TGTGCCACCAGCAGAGTCGGGGGAAACACTGAAGCTTTCTTT
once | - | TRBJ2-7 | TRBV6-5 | CASSYSIGQRSYEQYF | TGTGCCAGCAGTTACTCGATAGGACAAAGGTCCTACGAGCAGTACTTC